This TCR beta chain was identified in a study of OX40 agonist ivuxolimab in advanced cancers. Background on the study: Each patient was given ivuxolimab into a vein every 2 weeks, at 0.01 to 10 mg/kg. General study results and limits: Among T cells, CD8+ cells averaged more expanded clones than CD4+ cells.

Comments on this clone: Its antigen is currently unknown. In the same sample, other DNA sequences code for this CDR3.

The method was immunoSEQ multiplex PCR; TCRdb's version includes in-frame clones alone and lacks a portion of them. The data show fewer than 100,000 clones, 70% to 90% seen once. Trimming cost V 0 bases and J 1 base; bases outside gene matches: 5. From germline, CDR1 is SGHAT and CDR2 FQNNGV. The CDR3 covers 16 residues. This chain uses TRBV11-2 with TRBJ2-5; 7 bases agree with TRBD1. The source was CD4+ or CD8+ T cells sorted from blood, collected in a trial of the OX40 agonist ivuxolimab. The TCR comes from an adult with an advanced solid tumor such as melanoma, head and neck, liver or kidney cancer. CDR3 nucleotides: TGTGCCAGCAGCTTAGATAGGGCAGGGGGCCAAGAGACCCAGTACTTC. This encodes CASSLDRAGGQETQYF.